What follows are 21 T cell receptor beta chains derived from one specimen sequenced in a study of cytomegalovirus exposure and HLA in healthy donors. The PCR ran on 60 Vbeta and 13 Jbeta primers. Produced via immunoSEQ multiplex PCR; TCRdb's table is partial and in-frame only. The sample records 90,000 to 140,000 clones, approximately 72% being singletons. Sequences were obtained from PBMCs. These receptors came from a man under 40 in good health and CMV-seronegative.

The chain employs TRBV6-6 and TRBJ1-1; D call uncertain. CDR3 size: 14 residues. V was cut by 1 base and J by 2 bases, with 8 bases left in between. Germline lookup yields CDR1 MNHNY and CDR2 SVGAGI (reference sequence). CDR3 DNA: TGTGCCAGCAGTTACTACAGTATCAACACTGAAGCTTTCTTT. It is translated as CASSYYSINTEAFF.

In its sample, this clone was seen a few times. The chain employs TRBV6-6 and TRBJ2-1, with 7 bases that match TRBD1. The V and J ends lost 6 bases and 12 bases, in that order; junction bases with no gene match: 8. This CDR3 contains 12 residues. Germline CDR1 is MNHNY and CDR2 is SVGAGI (reference sequence). CDR3 DNA sequence: TGTGCCAGCAGGAGACAGGGAATTAGGCAGTTCTTC. Protein: CASRRQGIRQFF.

There are a few counts of this clone. The gene calls are TRBV28 and TRBJ2-1; a weak D match, TRBD2 (6 bases). Germline assignment: CDR1 MDHEN and CDR2 SYDVKM. The CDR3 is 15 amino acids. Trimming stripped 5 bases from V and 0 bases from J, with 11 bases between. The DNA of the CDR3 is TGTGCCAGCAGTCCCGACGGGAGCTCCTACAATGAGCAGTTCTTC. Translation gives CASSPDGSSYNEQFF.

The rearrangement joins TRBV6-6 to TRBJ1-1, with D possibly being TRBD1 (6 bases). CDR1 and CDR2 from the germline V gene are MNHNY and SVGAGI (reference sequence). The V end was cut by 2 bases, the J end by 1 base, with 11 bases between. This CDR3 has 15 amino acids. The CDR3 region is CASSYEGGGNTEAFF. The CDR3 DNA sequence: TGTGCCAGCAGTTACGAAGGGGGGGGGAACACTGAAGCTTTCTTT.

The J gene is TRBJ1-5, the V gene TRBV11-2; the D is unclear. V was pared by 5 bases and J by 4 bases, with 9 bases between. The germline CDR1 and CDR2 sequences are SGHAT and FQNNGV. This CDR3 is built from 13 residues. CDR3 nucleotides: TGTGCCAGCAGCCCTGACGGGAATCAGCCCCAGCATTTT. Translated, it gives CASSPDGNQPQHF.

The V call is TRBV28, the J call TRBJ1-5, with TRBD1 matching 7 bases. V shed 8 bases and J 4 bases; nucleotides not matched to a gene: 11. Germline CDR1 reads MDHEN; CDR2 reads SYDVKM. The CDR3 sequence is 15 residues long. The CDR3 sequence: CASRRPTGANQPQHF. The CDR3 coding sequence is TGTGCCAGCCGCCGCCCCACAGGGGCTAATCAGCCCCAGCATTTT.

The chain couples TRBV5-1 to TRBJ2-7; 7 bases match TRBD1. The CDR3 runs to 17 residues. Per the germline V gene, CDR1 is SGHRS and CDR2 is YFSETQ. J was trimmed by 1 base and V by 3 bases; bases with no gene match: 13. The CDR3 sequence is CASSSGTAPTFSYEQYF. DNA for the CDR3: TGCGCCAGCAGCTCCGGGACAGCGCCGACCTTTTCCTACGAGCAGTACTTC.

This clone was seen a single time. V is TRBV28 and J is TRBJ2-5; 8 positions agree with TRBD2. Germline CDR1 is MDHEN and CDR2 is SYDVKM. Trimming cost V 3 bases and J 7 bases; bases outside gene matches: 7. The CDR3 extends over 14 amino acids. The CDR3 DNA sequence: TGTGCCAGCAGTTTCCAAGGACTAGCTGGGACCCAGTACTTC. This translates into CASSFQGLAGTQYF.

This CDR3 is CSVEDRGLGLHTDTQYF. For the CDR3, the DNA is TGCAGCGTGGAGGACAGGGGACTCGGTCTCCACACAGATACGCAGTATTTT. The chain joins TRBV29-1 to TRBJ2-3; 9 bases are shared with TRBD1. This CDR3 region has 17 residues. Germline V gene sequence: CDR1 SQVTM, CDR2 ANQGSEA. J lost 2 bases, V lost 6 bases, and 15 bases had no gene match.

The rearrangement uses TRBV1 and TRBJ1-1; the tabulated D call, TRBD1, remains unverified against the DNA. TRBV1 is noted as a pseudogene. This CDR3 has 17 amino acids. Here the CDR3 reads CTSTRPLQGPMNTEAFF. The DNA for the CDR3 is TGCACCAGCACGCGGCCATTACAGGGGCCGATGAACACTGAAGCTTTCTTT.

The chain joins TRBV5-1 to TRBJ2-7, with 8 bases that match TRBD1. The CDR3 covers 14 residues. V dropped 4 bases and J dropped 2; count of bases not matched to a gene: 5. In germline, CDR1 is SGHRS, CDR2 YFSETQ. The CDR3 bases are TGCGCCAGCAGCCCAACGACAGGGGCCTACGAGCAGTACTTC. This encodes CASSPTTGAYEQYF.

The V and J genes are TRBV5-1 and TRBJ1-2, with 9 bases fitting TRBD1. CDR3 length: 15 amino acids. The germline gives CDR1 SGHRS, CDR2 YFSETQ. Trimming took 1 base from V and 8 from J; bases not matched to a gene: 9. The chain's CDR3 is CASSLTRTGEEGYTF. The CDR3 DNA sequence: TGCGCCAGCAGCTTGACCCGGACAGGGGAGGAAGGCTACACCTTC.

The chain is built from TRBV7-8 and TRBJ2-5; maybe TRBD2 (6 bases). This CDR3 has 17 amino acids. Germline-derived CDR1 and CDR2 are SGHVS and FQNEAQ. The germline V and J ends were trimmed by 1 base and 4 bases, with 19 bases remaining between them. The DNA for the CDR3 is TGTGCCAGCAGCTTAGATCTTGGGGGGAAGGCGCGAGAGACCCAGTACTTC. It specifies CASSLDLGGKARETQYF.

Turning to this clone: A junction boundary mismatches the germline segment, possibly from a read error. The chain recombines TRBV27 with TRBJ1-1, with 7 bases identical to TRBD1. The CDR3 runs to 13 residues. Germline values: CDR1 MNHEY, CDR2 SMNVEV (reference sequence). CDR3 DNA sequence: TGTGCCAGCAGTTCAGGGGGTCGAGGGGTACCGCTCTTT. Its translation: CASSSGGRGVPLF.

This clone was counted at least ten times. The J gene is TRBJ2-7, the V gene TRBV5-6; no firm D call. Germline CDR1 and CDR2: SGHDT and YYEEEE. V dropped 0 bases and J dropped 3 bases, with 7 bases sitting between them. The CDR3 is 13 residues long. CDR3 sequence reads: CASSLELGYEQYF. The CDR3 DNA reads as TGTGCCAGCAGCTTGGAGCTAGGCTACGAGCAGTACTTC.

This chain links TRBV7-2 with TRBJ2-2; D unresolved. The CDR3 has 14 residues. Trimming shortened V by 7 bases and J by 7 bases, and 16 bases separated the two germline ends. Germline values: CDR1 SGHTA, CDR2 FQGNSA. The chain's CDR3 is CASTPQWASGELFF. For the CDR3, the DNA is TGTGCCAGCACCCCCCAGTGGGCGAGCGGGGAGCTGTTTTTT.

CDR3 region: CASSWDTAYEQYF. The DNA of the CDR3 is TGTGCCAGCAGTTGGGACACTGCCTACGAGCAGTACTTC. The rearrangement joins TRBV11-2 to TRBJ2-7; weak D call: TRBD1 (6 bases). The CDR3 is made up of 13 amino acids. Germline V gene sequence: CDR1 SGHAT, CDR2 FQNNGV. V lost 6 bases and J lost 2, with 11 bases in between.

For the CDR3, the DNA is TGCGCCAGCAGCCATAGGGCCCATCAGGGTGGGGCCAACGTCCTGACTTTC. It yields the protein CASSHRAHQGGANVLTF. The V gene is TRBV5-1, the J gene TRBJ2-6; a possible D gene is TRBD1 (5 bases). The CDR3 loop spans 17 amino acids. Germline values: CDR1 SGHRS, CDR2 YFSETQ. V dropped 4 bases and J dropped 3 bases, with 17 bases sitting between them.

This clone has only a few counts. The rearrangement joins TRBV7-9 to TRBJ1-2; D is uncertain. From germline, CDR1 is SEHNR and CDR2 FQNEAQ (reference sequence). V was trimmed by 3 bases and J by 5 bases, leaving 10 bases between them. The CDR3 length is 13 residues. The CDR3 DNA follows: TGTGCCAGCAGCTTTTTACCTATTTATGGCTACACCTTC. It is translated as CASSFLPIYGYTF.

The chain employs TRBV18 and TRBJ1-6; unclear D gene. The germline V gene has CDR1 KGHSH and CDR2 LQKENI. V was shortened by 0 bases and J by 5 bases, with 11 bases between the two germline ends. CDR3 length: 16 amino acids. CDR3 sequence reads: CASSPPPGADNSPLHF. The CDR3 nucleotides are TGTGCCAGCTCACCACCGCCGGGAGCAGATAATTCACCCCTCCACTTT.

The chain carries TRBV4-1 and TRBJ2-7; unclear D gene. Trimming pared 2 bases from V and 4 bases from J, leaving 15 bases between. Germline loops: CDR1 MGHRA, CDR2 YSYEKL. CDR3 length: 15 amino acids. In DNA form, the CDR3 reads TGCGCCAGCAGCCAACTCTCATTAGCAAGGTACGAGCAGTACTTC. Its translation is CASSQLSLARYEQYF.